This T cell receptor beta chain was sequenced during a study of blood T cell repertoires in COVID-19. Study-level background: Material from acute and convalescent COVID-19 was sourced from the United States, Italy and Spain. PBMCs, B-cell-depleted T cells, or T cells were the source of the cDNA or gDNA that made up the material.

V gave up 5 bases and J gave up 7 bases, with 20 bases separating them. There are 15 residues in the CDR3. Germline CDR1 MNHEY, CDR2 SVGEGT. The assay was immunoSEQ multiplex PCR, and TCRdb's table has in-frame clones only and misses some. The sample shows 390,000 or so clones, around 87% of them seen only once. Seattle's enrolled individuals joined amid active infection and were then monitored longitudinally. The receptor's source is a woman aged 25 to 39 with COVID-19, enrolled during active disease. The chain carries TRBV6-2 or TRBV6-3 and TRBJ1-2; D is uncertain. The sample taken for sequencing was peripheral blood. The CDR3 DNA follows: TGTGCCAGCAGTCCCCTCCGGGCCGGAGAGGGTGGCTACACCTTC. Protein product: CASSPLRAGEGGYTF.